The entry below describes one T cell receptor beta chain. These data come from a study of early T cells in non-severe SARS-CoV-2 infection. The V gene lost 0 bases and the J gene lost 9 bases, with 12 bases spanning the gap. The CDR3 consists of 14 residues. Germline V gene sequence: CDR1 MRHNA, CDR2 SNTAGT. Each CDR3 protein is one row after TCRdb ran MiXCR on the 5' RACE reads. Here the sample spans tens of thousands of distinct CDR3 sequences, approximately 14% being singletons. The origin of this receptor is an adult who was a healthcare worker with PCR-confirmed SARS-CoV-2 infection or an uninfected control (not recorded which). The sample was whole blood, taken at baseline. This chain connects TRBV6-4 to TRBJ2-1; D uncertain. The CDR3 DNA reads as TGTGCCAGCAGTGACTCCGTGGGGTCAGGTGAGCAGTTCTTC. This gives the protein CASSDSVGSGEQFF.